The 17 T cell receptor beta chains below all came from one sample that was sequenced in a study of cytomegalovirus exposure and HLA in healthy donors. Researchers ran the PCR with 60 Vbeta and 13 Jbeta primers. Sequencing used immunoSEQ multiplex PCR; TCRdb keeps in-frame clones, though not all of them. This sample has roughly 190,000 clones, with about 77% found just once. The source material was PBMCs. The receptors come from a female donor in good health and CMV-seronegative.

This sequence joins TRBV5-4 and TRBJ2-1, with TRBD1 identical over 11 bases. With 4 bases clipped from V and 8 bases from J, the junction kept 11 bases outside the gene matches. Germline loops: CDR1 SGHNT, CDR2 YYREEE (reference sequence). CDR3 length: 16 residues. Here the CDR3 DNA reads TGTGCCAGCAGCACGAAGGACAGGGGGCTGGTTGATGAGCAGTTCTTC. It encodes CASSTKDRGLVDEQFF.

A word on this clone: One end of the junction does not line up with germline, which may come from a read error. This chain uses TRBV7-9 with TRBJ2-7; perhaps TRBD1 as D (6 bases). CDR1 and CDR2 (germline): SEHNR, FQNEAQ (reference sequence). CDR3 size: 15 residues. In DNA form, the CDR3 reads TGTTCCAGCAGCCCCAGCGGACAGCCACGGTACGAGCAGTACTTC. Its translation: CSSSPSGQPRYEQYF.

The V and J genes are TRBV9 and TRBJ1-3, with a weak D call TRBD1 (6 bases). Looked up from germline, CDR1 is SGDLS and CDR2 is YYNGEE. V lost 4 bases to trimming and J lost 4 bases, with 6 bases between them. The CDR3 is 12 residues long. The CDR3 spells CASSQGGNTIYF. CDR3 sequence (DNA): TGTGCCAGCAGCCAGGGGGGAAACACCATATATTTT.

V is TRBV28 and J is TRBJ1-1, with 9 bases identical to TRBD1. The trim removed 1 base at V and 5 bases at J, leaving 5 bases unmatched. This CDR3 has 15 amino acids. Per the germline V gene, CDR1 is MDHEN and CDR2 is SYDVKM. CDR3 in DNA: TGTGCCAGCAGTTTATTTGGGACAGGGCAAACTGAAGCTTTCTTT. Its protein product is CASSLFGTGQTEAFF.

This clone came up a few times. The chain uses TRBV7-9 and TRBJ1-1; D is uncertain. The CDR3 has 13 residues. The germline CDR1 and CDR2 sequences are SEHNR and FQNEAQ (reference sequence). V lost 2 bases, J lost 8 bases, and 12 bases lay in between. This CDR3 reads CASSLFHAGEAFF. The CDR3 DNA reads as TGTGCCAGCAGCTTATTCCACGCCGGGGAAGCTTTCTTT.

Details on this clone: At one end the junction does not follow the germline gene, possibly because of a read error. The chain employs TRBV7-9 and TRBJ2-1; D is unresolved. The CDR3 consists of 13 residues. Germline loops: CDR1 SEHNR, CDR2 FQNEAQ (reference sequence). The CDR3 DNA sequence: TGTGCCAGCAACTTAGCCCTAGGTAGTGAGCAGTTCTTC. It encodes CASNLALGSEQFF.

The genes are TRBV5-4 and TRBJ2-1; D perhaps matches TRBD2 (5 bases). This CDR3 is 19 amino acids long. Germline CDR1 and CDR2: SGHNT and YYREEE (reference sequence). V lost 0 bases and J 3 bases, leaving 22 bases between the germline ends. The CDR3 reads CASSLAFRGKDSNYNEQFF. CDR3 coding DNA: TGTGCCAGCAGCTTGGCCTTTCGCGGAAAGGACTCCAACTACAATGAGCAGTTCTTC.

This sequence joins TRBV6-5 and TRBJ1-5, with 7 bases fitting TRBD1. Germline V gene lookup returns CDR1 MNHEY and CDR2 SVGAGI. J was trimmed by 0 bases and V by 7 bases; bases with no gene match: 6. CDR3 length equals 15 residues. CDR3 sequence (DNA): TGTGCCAGCAAAAGGGGGACAGTTAGCAATCAGCCCCAGCATTTT. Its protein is CASKRGTVSNQPQHF.

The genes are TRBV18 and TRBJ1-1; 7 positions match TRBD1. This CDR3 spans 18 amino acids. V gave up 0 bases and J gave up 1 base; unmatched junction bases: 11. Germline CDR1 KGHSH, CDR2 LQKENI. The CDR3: CASSPPILSTGSNTEAFF. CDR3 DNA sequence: TGTGCCAGCTCACCACCAATATTATCGACAGGGTCGAACACTGAAGCTTTCTTT.

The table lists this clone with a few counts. Here the CDR3 reads CSVGGGLETQYF. DNA for the CDR3: TGCAGCGTTGGGGGGGGGTTGGAGACCCAGTACTTC. The chain couples TRBV29-1 to TRBJ2-5, with 7 bases aligning to TRBD2. This CDR3 is 12 amino acids long. V shed 4 bases and J 5 bases; nucleotides not matched to a gene: 4. Per germline, CDR1 SQVTM and CDR2 ANQGSEA. The entire variable domain, with the rest obtained from reference TRBV29-1 and TRBJ2-5, is as follows: SAVISQKPSRDICQRGTSLTIQCQVDSQVTMMFWYRQQPGQSLTLIATANQGSEATYESGFVIDKFPISRPNLTFSTLTVSNMSPEDSSIYLCSVGGGLETQYFGPGTRLLVL.

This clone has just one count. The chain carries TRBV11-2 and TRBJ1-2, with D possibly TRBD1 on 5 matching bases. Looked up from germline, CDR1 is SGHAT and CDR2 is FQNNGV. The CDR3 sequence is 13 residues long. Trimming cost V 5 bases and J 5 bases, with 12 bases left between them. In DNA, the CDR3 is TGTGCCAGCAGCCCCCGGGACTTTTATGGCTACACCTTC. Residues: CASSPRDFYGYTF.

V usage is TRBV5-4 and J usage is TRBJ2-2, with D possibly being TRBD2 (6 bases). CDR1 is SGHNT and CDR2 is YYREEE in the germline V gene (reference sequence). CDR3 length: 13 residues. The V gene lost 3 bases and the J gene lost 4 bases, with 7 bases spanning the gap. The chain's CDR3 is CASSSGLTGELFF. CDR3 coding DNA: TGTGCCAGCAGCTCGGGACTCACCGGGGAGCTGTTTTTT.

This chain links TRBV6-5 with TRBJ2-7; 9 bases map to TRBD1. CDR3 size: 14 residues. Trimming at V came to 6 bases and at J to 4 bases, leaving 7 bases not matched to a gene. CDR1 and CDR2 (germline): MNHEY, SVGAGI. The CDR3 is CASSRTGQGYEQYF. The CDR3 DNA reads TGTGCCAGCAGCCGCACGGGACAGGGATACGAGCAGTACTTC.

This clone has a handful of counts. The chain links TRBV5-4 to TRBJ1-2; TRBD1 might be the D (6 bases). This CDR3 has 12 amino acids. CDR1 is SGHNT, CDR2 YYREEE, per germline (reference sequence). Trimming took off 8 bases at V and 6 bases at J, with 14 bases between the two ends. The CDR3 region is CASTGGYDGYTF. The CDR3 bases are TGTGCCAGTACGGGGGGCTACGATGGCTACACCTTC.

CDR3: CASRVTGTTNYGYTF. The CDR3 DNA sequence: TGTGCCAGTAGGGTAACAGGGACCACTAACTATGGCTACACCTTC. The V call is TRBV19, the J call TRBJ1-2, with a possible D match to TRBD1 (6 bases). Germline CDR1 LNHDA, CDR2 SQIVND (reference sequence). V dropped 6 bases and J dropped 0 bases, with 14 bases sitting between them. The CDR3 spans 15 residues.

CDR3: CASSVRDRGSEGYTF. The DNA for the CDR3 is TGTGCCAGCAGCGTCCGGGACAGGGGTTCTGAGGGCTACACCTTC. This rearrangement joins TRBV9 to TRBJ1-2, with TRBD1 matching over 10 bases. The V segment lost 2 bases and the J segment 8 bases; nucleotides outside the gene matches: 9. The CDR3 has 15 residues. Germline CDR1 reads SGDLS; CDR2 reads YYNGEE.

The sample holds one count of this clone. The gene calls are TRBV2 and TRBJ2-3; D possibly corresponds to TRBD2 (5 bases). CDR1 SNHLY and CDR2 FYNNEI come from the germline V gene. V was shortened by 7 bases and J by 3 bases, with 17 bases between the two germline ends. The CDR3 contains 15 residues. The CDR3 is CASKFDGERTDTQYF. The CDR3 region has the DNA TGTGCCAGCAAGTTCGACGGGGAGAGAACAGATACGCAGTATTTT. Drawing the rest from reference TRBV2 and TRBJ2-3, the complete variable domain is EPEVTQTPSHQVTQMGQEVILRCVPISNHLYFYWYRQILGQKVEFLVSFYNNEISEKSEIFDDQFSVERPDGSNFTLKIRSTKLEDSAMYFCASKFDGERTDTQYFGPGTRLTVL.